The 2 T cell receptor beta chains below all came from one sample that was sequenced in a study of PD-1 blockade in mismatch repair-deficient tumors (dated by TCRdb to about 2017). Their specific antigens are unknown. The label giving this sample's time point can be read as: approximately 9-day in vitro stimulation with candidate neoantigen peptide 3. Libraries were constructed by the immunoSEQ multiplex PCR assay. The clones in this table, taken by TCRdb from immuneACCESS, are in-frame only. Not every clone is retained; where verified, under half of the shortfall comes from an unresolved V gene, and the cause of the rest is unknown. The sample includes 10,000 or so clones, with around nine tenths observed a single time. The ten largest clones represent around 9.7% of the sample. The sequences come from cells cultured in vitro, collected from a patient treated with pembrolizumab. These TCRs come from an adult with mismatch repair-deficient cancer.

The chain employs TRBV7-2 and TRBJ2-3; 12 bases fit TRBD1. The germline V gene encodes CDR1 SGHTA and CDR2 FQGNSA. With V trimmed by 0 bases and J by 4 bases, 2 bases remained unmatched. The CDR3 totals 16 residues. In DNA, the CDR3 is TGTGCCAGCAGCTTAGCGGGGACAGGGGGCCCAGATACGCAGTATTTT. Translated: CASSLAGTGGPDTQYF.

CDR3 sequence reads: CASSSTAGYEQYF. DNA of the CDR3: TGTGCTTCATCCTCGACGGCGGGGTACGAGCAGTACTTC. V is TRBV6-6 and J is TRBJ2-7, with D perhaps matching TRBD2 (6 bases). This CDR3 has 13 residues. CDR1 and CDR2 (germline): MNHNY, SVGAGI (reference sequence).